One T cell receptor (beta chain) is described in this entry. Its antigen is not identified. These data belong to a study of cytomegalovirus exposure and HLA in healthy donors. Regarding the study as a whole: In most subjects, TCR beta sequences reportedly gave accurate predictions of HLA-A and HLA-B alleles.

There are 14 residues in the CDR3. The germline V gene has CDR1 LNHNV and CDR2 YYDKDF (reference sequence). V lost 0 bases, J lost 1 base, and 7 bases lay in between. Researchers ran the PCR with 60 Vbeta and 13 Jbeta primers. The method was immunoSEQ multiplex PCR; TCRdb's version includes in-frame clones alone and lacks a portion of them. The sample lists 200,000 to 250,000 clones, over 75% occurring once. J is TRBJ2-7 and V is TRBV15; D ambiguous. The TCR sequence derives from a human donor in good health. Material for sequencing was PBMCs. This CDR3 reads CATSRDRQSYEQYF. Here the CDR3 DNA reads TGTGCCACCAGCAGAGATCGCCAGTCCTACGAGCAGTACTTC.